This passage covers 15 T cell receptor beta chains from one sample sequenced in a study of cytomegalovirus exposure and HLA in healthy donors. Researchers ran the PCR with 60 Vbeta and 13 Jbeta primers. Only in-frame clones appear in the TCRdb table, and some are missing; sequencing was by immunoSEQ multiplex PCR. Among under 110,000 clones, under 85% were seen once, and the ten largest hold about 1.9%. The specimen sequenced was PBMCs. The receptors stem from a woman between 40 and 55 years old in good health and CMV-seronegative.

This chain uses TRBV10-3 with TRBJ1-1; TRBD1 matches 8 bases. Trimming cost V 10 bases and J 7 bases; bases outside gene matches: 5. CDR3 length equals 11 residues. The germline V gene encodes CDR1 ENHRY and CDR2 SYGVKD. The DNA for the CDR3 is TGTGCCACTCAGGGGGCCCTTGAAGCTTTCTTT. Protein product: CATQGALEAFF.

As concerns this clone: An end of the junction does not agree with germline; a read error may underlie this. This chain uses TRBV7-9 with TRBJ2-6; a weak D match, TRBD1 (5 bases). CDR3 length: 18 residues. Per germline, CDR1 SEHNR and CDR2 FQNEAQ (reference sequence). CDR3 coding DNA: TGTTCCAGCAGACAACTTGACAGAGGTGCATCTGGGGCCAACGTCCTGACTTTC. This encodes CSSRQLDRGASGANVLTF.

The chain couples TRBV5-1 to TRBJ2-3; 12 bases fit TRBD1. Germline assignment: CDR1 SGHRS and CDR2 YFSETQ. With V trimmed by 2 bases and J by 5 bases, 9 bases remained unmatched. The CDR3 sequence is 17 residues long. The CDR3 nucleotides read TGCGCCAGCAGCTTATCCGGGACAGGGGGCGCGGGAGATACGCAGTATTTT. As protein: CASSLSGTGGAGDTQYF.

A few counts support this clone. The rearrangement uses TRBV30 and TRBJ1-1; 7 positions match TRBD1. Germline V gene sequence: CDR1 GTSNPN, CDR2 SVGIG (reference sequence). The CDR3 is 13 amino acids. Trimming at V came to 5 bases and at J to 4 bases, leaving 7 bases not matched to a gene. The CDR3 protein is CAWDRVLSTEAFF. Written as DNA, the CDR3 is TGTGCCTGGGACAGGGTATTGAGCACTGAAGCTTTCTTT.

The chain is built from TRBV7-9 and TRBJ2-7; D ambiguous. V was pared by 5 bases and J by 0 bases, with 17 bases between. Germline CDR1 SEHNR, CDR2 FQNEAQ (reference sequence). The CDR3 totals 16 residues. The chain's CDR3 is CASSVESVGYSYEQYF. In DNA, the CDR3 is TGTGCCAGCAGCGTAGAGTCGGTCGGGTACTCCTACGAGCAGTACTTC. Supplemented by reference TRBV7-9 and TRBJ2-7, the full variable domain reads DTGVSQNPRHKITKRGQNVTFRCDPISEHNRLYWYRQTLGQGPEFLTYFQNEAQLEKSRLLSDRFSAERPKGSFSTLEIQRTEQGDSAMYLCASSVESVGYSYEQYFGPGTRLTVT.

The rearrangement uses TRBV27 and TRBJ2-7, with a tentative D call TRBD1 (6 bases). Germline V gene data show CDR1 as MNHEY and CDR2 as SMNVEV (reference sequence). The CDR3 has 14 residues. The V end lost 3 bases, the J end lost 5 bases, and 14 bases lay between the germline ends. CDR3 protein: CASSLEQGVNEQYF. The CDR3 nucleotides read TGTGCCAGCAGTTTGGAACAGGGCGTGAACGAGCAGTACTTC.

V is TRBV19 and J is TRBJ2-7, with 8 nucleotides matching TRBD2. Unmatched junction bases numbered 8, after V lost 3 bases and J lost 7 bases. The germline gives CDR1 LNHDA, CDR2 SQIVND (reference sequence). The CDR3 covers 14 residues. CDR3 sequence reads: CASSIGLAGGEQYF. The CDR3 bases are TGTGCCAGTAGTATCGGACTAGCCGGCGGGGAGCAGTACTTC.

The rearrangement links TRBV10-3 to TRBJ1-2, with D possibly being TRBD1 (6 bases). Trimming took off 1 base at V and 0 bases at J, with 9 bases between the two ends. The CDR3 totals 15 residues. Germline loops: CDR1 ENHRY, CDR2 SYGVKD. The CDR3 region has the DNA TGTGCCATCAGTGAGTTAACAGGGTCTAACTATGGCTACACCTTC. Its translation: CAISELTGSNYGYTF.

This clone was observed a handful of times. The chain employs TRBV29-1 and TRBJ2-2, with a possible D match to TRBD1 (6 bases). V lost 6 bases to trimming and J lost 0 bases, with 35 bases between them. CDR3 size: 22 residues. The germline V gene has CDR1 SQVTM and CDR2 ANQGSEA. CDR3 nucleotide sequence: TGCAGCGTAGCCAAAAGAGCCGGGACCTTCTTAGGGGGAGACACGAACACCGGGGAGCTGTTTTTT. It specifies CSVAKRAGTFLGGDTNTGELFF.

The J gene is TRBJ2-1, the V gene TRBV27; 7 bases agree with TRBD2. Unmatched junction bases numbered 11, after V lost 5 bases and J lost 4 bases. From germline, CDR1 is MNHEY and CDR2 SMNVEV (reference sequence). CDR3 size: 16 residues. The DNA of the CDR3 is TGTGCCAGCAGTACTCCCCTCGGGGGGACTTACAATGAGCAGTTCTTC. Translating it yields CASSTPLGGTYNEQFF.

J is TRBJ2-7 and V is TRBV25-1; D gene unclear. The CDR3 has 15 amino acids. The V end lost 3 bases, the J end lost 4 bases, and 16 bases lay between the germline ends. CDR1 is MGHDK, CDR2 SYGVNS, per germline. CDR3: CASSDHGSVTYEQYF. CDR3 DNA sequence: TGTGCCAGCAGTGATCACGGCTCGGTGACTTACGAGCAGTACTTC.

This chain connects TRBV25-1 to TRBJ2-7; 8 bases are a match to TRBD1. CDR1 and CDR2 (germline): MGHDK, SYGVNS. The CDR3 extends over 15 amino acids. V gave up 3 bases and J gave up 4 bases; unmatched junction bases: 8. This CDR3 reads CASSDEQGGWYEQYF. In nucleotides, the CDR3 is TGTGCCAGCAGTGACGAACAGGGGGGTTGGTACGAGCAGTACTTC.

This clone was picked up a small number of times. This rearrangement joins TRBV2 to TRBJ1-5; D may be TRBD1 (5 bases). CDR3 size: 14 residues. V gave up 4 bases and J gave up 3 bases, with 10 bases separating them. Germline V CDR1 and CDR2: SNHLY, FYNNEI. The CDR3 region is CASSGQTDNQPQHF. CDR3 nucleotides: TGTGCCAGCAGTGGACAGACTGACAATCAGCCCCAGCATTTT.

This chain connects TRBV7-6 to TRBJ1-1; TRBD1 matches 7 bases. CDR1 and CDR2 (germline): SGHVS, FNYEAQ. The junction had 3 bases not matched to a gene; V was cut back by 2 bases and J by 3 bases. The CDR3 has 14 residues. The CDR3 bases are TGTGCCAGCAGCTTACGTACAGGGGACACTGAAGCTTTCTTT. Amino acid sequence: CASSLRTGDTEAFF.

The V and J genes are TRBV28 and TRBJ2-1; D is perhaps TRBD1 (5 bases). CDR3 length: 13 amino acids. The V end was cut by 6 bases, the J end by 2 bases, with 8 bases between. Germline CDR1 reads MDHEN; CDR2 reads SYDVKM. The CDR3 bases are TGTGCCAGCAGCCGGACAACCTACAATGAGCAGTTCTTC. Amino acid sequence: CASSRTTYNEQFF.